This T cell receptor beta chain was sequenced in a study of Tregs in tolerant kidney transplant recipients. Study-wide results and caveats: Findings come from small patient numbers and require larger validation.

CDR3 size: 17 residues. The germline gives CDR1 LNHNV, CDR2 YYDKDF (reference sequence). Between the trimmed V and J ends, which lost 0 bases and 3 bases, there was a span of 16 bases. Assay used: immunoSEQ multiplex PCR; TCRdb lists only in-frame clones, some missing. The top ten hold roughly 2.2% of the sample, which has more than 60,000 clones, 70% to 90% seen once. This clone was counted a single time. Antigen specificity is unknown. The rearrangement uses TRBV15 and TRBJ2-3; tentative D call: TRBD1 (6 bases). The source material was Tregs from blood, sampled before the transplant. This receptor was taken from a human donor who received a combined kidney and bone marrow transplant. CDR3 sequence (DNA): TGTGCCACCAGCAGAGAACAGGGAATTTACATGACAGATACGCAGTATTTT. This codes for CATSREQGIYMTDTQYF. The entire variable domain, with the rest obtained from reference TRBV15 and TRBJ2-3, is as follows: DAMVIQNPRYQVTQFGKPVTLSCSQTLNHNVMYWYQQKSSQAPKLLFHYYDKDFNNEADTPDNFQSRRPNTSFCFLDIRSPGLGDTAMYLCATSREQGIYMTDTQYFGPGTRLTVL.